The following is a T cell receptor beta chain sequence with its context. Its antigen is unknown. Then a second PCR, running roughly 6 to 11 cycles, was carried out with a sample-barcoded 5' primer and a J-beta primer mix. Each cDNA molecule carried a tag from a template-switch adaptor that contained 12 random nucleotides. Any given sample supplied a minimum of 2.5 million CDR3-containing paired-end reads. TCRdb ran MiXCR on the 5' RACE reads and lists one entry per CDR3 protein. The profile shows fewer than 800,000 distinct CDR3 sequences, approximately 21% of them singletons. The entry originates in a study of blood T cells in healthy people across ages. Investigators took approximately 9.4 milliliters of peripheral blood from every donor. Study-level findings and limits: Per-million-T-cell TCR beta diversity fell roughly linearly with age.

This clonotype was sampled from a man aged 70-80 years in good health. The sequenced material came from blood.

This chain's CDR3 is CASSPRQGFYGYTF. CDR3 bases: TGTGCCAGCTCACCGCGACAGGGGTTCTATGGCTACACCTTC. The chain uses TRBV18 and TRBJ1-2, with 8 nucleotides matching TRBD1. The V segment lost 3 bases and the J segment 4 bases; nucleotides outside the gene matches: 4. From germline, CDR1 is KGHSH and CDR2 LQKENI. The CDR3 is 14 residues long.